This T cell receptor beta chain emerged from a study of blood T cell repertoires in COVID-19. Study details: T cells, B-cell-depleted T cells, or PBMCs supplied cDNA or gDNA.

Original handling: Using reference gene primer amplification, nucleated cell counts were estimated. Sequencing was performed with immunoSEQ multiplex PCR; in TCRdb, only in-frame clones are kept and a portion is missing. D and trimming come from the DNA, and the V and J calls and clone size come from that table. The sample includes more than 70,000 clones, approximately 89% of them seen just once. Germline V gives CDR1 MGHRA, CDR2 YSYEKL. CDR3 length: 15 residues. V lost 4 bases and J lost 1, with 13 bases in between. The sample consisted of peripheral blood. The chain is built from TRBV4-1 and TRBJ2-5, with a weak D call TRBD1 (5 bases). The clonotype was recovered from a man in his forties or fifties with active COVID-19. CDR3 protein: CASSPIQGIQETQYF. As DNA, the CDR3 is TGCGCCAGCAGCCCAATCCAGGGTATCCAAGAGACCCAGTACTTC.